This T cell receptor (beta chain) was captured in a study of control samples from healthy donors and cancer patients. The method was immunoSEQ multiplex PCR; TCRdb's version includes in-frame clones alone and lacks a portion of them. This repertoire shows 170,000 or so clones, around 94% found once; its top ten account for roughly 1.3%. The CDR3 extends over 15 amino acids. Per the germline V gene, CDR1 is LNHDA and CDR2 is SQIVND (reference sequence). The V segment lost 6 bases and the J segment 0 bases; nucleotides outside the gene matches: 7. Specimen: blood. The chain combines TRBV19 with TRBJ1-2; 7 bases are a match to TRBD1. The sequence was collected from a woman between 18 and 29 years old in good health. In nucleotides, the CDR3 is TGTGCCAGTAGCCTTCAGGGGGGAGCTAACTATGGCTACACCTTC. This gives the protein CASSLQGGANYGYTF.